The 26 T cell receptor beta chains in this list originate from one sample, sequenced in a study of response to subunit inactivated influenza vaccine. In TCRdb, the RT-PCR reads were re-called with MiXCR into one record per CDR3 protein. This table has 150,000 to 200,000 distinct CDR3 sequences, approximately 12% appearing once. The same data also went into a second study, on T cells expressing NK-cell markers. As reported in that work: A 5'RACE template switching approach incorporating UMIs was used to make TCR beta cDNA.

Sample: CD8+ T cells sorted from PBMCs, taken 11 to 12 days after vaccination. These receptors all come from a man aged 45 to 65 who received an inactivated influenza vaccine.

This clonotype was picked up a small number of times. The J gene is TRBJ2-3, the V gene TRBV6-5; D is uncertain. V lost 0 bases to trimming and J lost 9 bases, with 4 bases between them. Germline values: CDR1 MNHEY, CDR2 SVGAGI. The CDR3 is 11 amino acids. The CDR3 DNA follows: TGTGCCAGCAGTTACTCAATGACGCAGTATTTT. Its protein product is CASSYSMTQYF.

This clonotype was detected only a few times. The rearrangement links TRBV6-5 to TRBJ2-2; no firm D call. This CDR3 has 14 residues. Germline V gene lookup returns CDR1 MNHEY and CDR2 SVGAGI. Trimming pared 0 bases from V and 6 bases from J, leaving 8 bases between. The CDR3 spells CASSYSSGSGELFF. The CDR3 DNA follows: TGTGCCAGCAGTTACTCTTCCGGGTCCGGGGAGCTGTTTTTT.

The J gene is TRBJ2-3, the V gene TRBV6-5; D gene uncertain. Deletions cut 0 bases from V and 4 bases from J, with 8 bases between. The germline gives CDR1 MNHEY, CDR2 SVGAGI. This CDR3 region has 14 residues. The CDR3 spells CASSYSPGADTQYF. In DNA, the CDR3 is TGTGCCAGCAGTTACTCGCCAGGAGCAGATACGCAGTATTTT.

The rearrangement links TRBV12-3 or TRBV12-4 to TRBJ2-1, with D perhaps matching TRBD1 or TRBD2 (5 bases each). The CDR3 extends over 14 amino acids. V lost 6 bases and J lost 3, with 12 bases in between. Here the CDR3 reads CASSPRDHYNEQFF. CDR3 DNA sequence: TGTGCCAGCAGCCCCAGGGACCACTACAATGAGCAGTTCTTC.

The CDR3 coding sequence is TGTGCCAGCAGTTTAAGACAGGGCCTCAGCTCTGGAAACACCATATATTTT. Translated: CASSLRQGLSSGNTIYF. The chain combines TRBV28 with TRBJ1-3, with 7 positions matching TRBD1. Germline V gives CDR1 MDHEN, CDR2 SYDVKM. The CDR3 length is 17 residues. V lost 2 bases to trimming and J lost 0 bases; unmatched junction nucleotides: 7.

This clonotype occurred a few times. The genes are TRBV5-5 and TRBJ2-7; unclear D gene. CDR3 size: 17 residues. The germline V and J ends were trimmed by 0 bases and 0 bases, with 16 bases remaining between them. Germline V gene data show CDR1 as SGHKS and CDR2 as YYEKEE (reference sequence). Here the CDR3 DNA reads TGTGCCAGCAGCTTGGTAGTTGCTGGGTACGGCTCCTACGAGCAGTACTTC. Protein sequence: CASSLVVAGYGSYEQYF.

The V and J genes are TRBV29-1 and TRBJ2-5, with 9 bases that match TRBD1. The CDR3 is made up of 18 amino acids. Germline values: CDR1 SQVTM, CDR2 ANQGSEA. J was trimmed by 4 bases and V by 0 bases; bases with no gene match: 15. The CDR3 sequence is CSVEEVEWATGGGETQYF. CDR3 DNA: TGCAGCGTTGAAGAGGTCGAATGGGCGACAGGGGGTGGAGAGACCCAGTACTTC.

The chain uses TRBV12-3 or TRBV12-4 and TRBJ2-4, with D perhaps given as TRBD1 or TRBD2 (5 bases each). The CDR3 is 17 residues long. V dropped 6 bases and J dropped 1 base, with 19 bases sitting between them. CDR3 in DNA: TGTGCCAGCAGCACGGGGCCCCCCGAAGCCGCCAAAAACATTCAGTACTTC. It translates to CASSTGPPEAAKNIQYF.

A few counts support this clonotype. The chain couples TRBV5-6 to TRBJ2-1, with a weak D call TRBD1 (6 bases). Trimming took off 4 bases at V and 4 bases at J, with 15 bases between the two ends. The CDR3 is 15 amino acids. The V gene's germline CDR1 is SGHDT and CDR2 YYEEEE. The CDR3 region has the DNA TGTGCCAGCAGCGTGACGAAACAGGGTTACAATGAGCAGTTCTTC. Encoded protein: CASSVTKQGYNEQFF.

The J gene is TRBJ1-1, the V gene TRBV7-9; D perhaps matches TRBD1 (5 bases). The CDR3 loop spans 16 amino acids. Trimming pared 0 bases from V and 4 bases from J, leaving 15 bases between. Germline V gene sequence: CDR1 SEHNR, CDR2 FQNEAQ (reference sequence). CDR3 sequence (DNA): TGTGCCAGCAGCTTAGCCTCGCGGGGGGGAAGCACTGAAGCTTTCTTT. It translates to CASSLASRGGSTEAFF.

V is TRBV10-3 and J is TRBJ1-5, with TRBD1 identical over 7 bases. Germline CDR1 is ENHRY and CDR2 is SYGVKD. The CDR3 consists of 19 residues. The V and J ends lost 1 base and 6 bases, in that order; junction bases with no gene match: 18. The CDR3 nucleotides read TGTGCCATCAGTGAGTTCCATAGACAGGGTCAGGTTCGCGGTCAGCCCCAGCATTTT. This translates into CAISEFHRQGQVRGQPQHF.

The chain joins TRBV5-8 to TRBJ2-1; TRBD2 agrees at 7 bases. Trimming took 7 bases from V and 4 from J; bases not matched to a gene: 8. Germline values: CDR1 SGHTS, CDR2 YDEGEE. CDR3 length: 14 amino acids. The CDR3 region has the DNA TGTGCCAGCGGTGGGGTAGCGGGTTACAATGAGCAGTTCTTC. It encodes CASGGVAGYNEQFF.

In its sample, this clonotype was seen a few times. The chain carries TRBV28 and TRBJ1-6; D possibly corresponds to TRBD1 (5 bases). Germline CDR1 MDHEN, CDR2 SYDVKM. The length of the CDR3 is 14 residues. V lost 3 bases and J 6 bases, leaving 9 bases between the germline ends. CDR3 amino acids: CASSLSQGNSPLHF. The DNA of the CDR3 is TGTGCCAGCAGTTTGAGTCAGGGTAATTCACCCCTCCACTTT.

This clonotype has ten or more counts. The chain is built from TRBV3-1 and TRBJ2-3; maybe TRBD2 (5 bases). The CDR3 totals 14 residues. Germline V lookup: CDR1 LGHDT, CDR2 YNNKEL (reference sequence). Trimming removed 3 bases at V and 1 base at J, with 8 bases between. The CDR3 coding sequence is TGTGCCAGCAGCCACGGACTTCGCACAGATACGCAGTATTTT. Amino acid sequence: CASSHGLRTDTQYF.

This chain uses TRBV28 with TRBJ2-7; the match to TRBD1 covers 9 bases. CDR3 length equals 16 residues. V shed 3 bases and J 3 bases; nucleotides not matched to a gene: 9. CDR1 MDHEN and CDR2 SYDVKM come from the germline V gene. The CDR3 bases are TGTGCCAGCAGTTTTGGGACAGGGATCAGGGACTACGAGCAGTACTTC. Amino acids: CASSFGTGIRDYEQYF.

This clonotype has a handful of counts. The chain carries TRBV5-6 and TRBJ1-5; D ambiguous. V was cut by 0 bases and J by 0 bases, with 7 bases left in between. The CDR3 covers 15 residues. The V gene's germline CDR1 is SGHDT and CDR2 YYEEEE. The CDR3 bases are TGTGCCAGCAGCTTGGGGAGTCCTAGCAATCAGCCCCAGCATTTT. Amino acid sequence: CASSLGSPSNQPQHF.

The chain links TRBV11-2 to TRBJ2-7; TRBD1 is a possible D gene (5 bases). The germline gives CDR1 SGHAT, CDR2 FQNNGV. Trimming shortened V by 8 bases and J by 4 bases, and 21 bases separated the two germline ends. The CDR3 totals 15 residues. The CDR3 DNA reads TGTGCCAGCGGAGCGTGGCTTCAGGGATCGTACGAGCAGTACTTC. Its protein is CASGAWLQGSYEQYF.

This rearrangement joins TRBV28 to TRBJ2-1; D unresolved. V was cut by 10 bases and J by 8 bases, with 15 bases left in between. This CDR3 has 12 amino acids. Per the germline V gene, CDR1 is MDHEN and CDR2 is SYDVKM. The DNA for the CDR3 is TGTGCCACTCGGACCCGAAGGTATGAGCAGTTCTTC. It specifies CATRTRRYEQFF.

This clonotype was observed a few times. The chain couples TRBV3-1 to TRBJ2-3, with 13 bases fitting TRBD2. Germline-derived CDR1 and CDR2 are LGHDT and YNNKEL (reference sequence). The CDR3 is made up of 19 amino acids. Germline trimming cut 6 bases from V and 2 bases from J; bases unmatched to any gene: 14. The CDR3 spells CASSSPKLAGGITTDTQYF. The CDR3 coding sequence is TGTGCCAGCAGTTCCCCAAAACTAGCGGGGGGGATCACCACAGATACGCAGTATTTT.

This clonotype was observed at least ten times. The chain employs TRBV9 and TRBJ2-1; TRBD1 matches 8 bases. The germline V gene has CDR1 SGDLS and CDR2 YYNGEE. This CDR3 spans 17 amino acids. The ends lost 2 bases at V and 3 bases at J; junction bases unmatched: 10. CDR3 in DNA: TGTGCCAGCAGCGTCGGCATGGGGACAGGTGGCTACAATGAGCAGTTCTTC. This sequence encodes CASSVGMGTGGYNEQFF.

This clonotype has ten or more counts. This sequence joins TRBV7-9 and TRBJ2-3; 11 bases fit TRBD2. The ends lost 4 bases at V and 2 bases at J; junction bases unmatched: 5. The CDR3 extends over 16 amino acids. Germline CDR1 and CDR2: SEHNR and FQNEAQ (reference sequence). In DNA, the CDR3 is TGTGCCAGCAGCTCACTAGCGGGGGCCTTCACAGATACGCAGTATTTT. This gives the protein CASSSLAGAFTDTQYF.

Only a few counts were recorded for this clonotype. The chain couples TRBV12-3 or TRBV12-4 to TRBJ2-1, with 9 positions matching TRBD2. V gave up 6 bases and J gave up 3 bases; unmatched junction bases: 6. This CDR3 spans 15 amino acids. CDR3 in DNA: TGTGCCAGCAGACCAGGACTAGCGTTCTACAATGAGCAGTTCTTC. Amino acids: CASRPGLAFYNEQFF.

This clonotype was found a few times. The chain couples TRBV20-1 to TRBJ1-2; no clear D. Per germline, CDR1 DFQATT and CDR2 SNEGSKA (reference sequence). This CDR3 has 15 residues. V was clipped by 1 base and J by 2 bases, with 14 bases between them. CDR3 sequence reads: CSARVWAAVNYGYTF. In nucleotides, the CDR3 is TGCAGTGCTAGAGTCTGGGCAGCGGTAAACTATGGCTACACCTTC.

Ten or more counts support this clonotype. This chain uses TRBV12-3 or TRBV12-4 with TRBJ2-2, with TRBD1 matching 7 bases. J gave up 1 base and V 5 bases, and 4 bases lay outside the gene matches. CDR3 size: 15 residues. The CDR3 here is CASSAWTGNTGELFF. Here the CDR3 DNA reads TGTGCCAGCAGTGCCTGGACAGGGAACACCGGGGAGCTGTTTTTT.

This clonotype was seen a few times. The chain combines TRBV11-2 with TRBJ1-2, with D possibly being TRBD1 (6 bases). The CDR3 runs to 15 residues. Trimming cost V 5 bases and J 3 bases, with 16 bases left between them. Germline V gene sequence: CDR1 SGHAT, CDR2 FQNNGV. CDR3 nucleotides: TGTGCCAGCAGCAGTTTACGGGGGCGCGACTATGGCTACACCTTC. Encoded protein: CASSSLRGRDYGYTF.

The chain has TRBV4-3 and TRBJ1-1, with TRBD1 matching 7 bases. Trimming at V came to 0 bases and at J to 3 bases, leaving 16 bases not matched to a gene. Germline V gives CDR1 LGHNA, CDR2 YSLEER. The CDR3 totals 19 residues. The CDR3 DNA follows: TGCGCCAGCAGCCAAGATAAATTTGGGGAGGGGGCGTATGACACTGAAGCTTTCTTT. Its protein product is CASSQDKFGEGAYDTEAFF.